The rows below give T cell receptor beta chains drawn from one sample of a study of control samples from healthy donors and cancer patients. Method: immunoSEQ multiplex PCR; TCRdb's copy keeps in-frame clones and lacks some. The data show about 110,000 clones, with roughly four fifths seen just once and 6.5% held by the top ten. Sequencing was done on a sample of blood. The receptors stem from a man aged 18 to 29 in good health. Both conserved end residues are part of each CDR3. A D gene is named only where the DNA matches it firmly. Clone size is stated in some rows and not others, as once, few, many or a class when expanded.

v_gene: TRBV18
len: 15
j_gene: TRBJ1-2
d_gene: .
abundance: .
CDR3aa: CASSPSRSSNYGYTF
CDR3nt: TGTGCCAGCTCACCATCGCGGTCATCTAACTATGGCTACACCTTC

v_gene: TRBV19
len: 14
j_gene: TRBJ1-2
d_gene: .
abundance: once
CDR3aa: CASSIQGFGRGYTF
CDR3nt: TGTGCCAGTAGTATACAGGGGTTTGGCCGAGGCTACACCTTC

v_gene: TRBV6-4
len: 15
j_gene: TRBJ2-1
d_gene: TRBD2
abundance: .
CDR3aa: CASSETSGEYNEQFF
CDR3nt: TGTGCCAGCAGCGAGACTAGCGGAGAGTACAATGAGCAGTTCTTC

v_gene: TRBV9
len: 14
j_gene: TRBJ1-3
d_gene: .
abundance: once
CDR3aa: CASSVDYSGNTIYF
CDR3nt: TGTGCCAGCAGCGTAGACTACTCTGGAAACACCATATATTTT

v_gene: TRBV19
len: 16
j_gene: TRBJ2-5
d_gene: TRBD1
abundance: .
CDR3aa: CASSITPGQGAKTQYF
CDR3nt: TGTGCCAGTAGTATCACACCGGGACAGGGGGCAAAGACCCAGTACTTC

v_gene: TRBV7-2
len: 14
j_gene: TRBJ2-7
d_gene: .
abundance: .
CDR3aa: CASSLAMTGREQYF
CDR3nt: TGTGCCAGCAGCTTAGCGATGACAGGCCGCGAGCAGTACTTC

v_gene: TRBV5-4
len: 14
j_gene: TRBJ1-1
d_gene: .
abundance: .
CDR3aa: CASSFSTVNTEAFF
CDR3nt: TGTGCCAGCAGCTTTTCGACAGTGAACACTGAAGCTTTCTTT

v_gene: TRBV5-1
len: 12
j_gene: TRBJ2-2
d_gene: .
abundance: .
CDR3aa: CASSVGAGELFF
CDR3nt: TGCGCCAGCAGCGTCGGGGCCGGGGAGCTGTTTTTT

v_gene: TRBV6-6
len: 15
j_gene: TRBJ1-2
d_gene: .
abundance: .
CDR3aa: CASVRDPRENYGYTF
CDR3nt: TGTGCCAGCGTCAGAGACCCTAGAGAGAACTATGGCTACACCTTC

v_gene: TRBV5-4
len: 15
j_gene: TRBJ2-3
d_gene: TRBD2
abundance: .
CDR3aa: CASSFLAGVTDTQYF
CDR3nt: TGTGCCAGCAGCTTCCTAGCGGGGGTCACAGATACGCAGTATTTT

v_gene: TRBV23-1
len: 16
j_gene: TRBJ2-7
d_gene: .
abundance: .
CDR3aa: CASSQSRGQFVAWQYF
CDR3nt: TGCGCCAGCAGTCAATCTCGAGGACAGTTCGTCGCCTGGCAGTACTTC

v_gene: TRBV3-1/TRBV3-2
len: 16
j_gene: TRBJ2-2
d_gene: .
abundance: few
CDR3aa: CASSSRAVRGTGELFF
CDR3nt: TGTGCCAGCAGCTCCAGGGCTGTACGGGGCACCGGGGAGCTGTTTTTT

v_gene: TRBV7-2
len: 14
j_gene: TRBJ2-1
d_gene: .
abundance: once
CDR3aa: CASSQDSGYNEQFF
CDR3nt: TGTGCCAGCAGCCAAGATTCGGGTTACAATGAGCAGTTCTTC

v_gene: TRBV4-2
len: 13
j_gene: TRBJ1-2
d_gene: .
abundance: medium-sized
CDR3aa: CASSQDGTRGYTF
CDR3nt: TGTGCCAGCAGCCAAGATGGGACTAGAGGCTACACCTTC

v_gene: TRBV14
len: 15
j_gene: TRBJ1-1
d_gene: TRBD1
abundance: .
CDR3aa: CASSQDLARGKEAFF
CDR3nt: TGTGCCAGCAGCCAAGATCTTGCCAGGGGGAAAGAAGCTTTCTTT

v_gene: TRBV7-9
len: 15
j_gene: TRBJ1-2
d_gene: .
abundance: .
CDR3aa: CASSLAGDSINGYTF
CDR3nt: TGTGCCAGCAGCTTAGCAGGCGACAGTATCAATGGCTACACCTTC

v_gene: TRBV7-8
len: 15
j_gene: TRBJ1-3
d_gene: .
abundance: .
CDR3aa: CASSSNLYSGNTIYF
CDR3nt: TGTGCCAGCAGCTCAAATTTGTACTCTGGAAACACCATATATTTT

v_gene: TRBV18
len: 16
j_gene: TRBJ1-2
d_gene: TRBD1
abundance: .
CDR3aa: CASSPPTTGGNYGYTF
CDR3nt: TGTGCCAGCTCACCACCCACGACAGGGGGGAACTATGGCTACACCTTC

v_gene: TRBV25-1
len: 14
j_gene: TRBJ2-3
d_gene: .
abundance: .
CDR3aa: CASSEDSSTDTQYF
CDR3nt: TGTGCCAGCAGTGAGGACAGTAGCACAGATACGCAGTATTTT

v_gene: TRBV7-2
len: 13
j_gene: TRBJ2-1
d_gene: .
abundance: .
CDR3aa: CASSLLNGDEQFF
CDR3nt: TGTGCCAGCAGCTTATTAAATGGGGATGAGCAGTTCTTC

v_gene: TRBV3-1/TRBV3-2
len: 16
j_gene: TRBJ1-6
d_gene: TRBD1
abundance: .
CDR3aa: CASSHYRDRGNSPLHF
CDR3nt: TGTGCCAGCAGCCATTACCGGGACAGGGGTAATTCACCCCTCCACTTT

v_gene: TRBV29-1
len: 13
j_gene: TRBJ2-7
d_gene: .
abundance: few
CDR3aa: CSVGASGPYEQYF
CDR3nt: TGCAGCGTTGGGGCTAGTGGGCCTTACGAGCAGTACTTC

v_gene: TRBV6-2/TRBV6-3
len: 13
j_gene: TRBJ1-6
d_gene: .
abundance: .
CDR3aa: CASSTKENSPLHF
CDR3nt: TGTGCCAGCAGTACGAAGGAGAATTCACCCCTCCACTTT

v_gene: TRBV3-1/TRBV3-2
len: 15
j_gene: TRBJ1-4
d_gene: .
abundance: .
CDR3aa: CASSPRGGRNEKLFF
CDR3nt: TGTGCCAGCAGCCCACGGGGGGGTAGGAATGAAAAACTGTTTTTT

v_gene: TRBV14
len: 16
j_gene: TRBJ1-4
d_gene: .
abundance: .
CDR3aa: CASSQLRQTTNEKLFF
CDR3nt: TGTGCCAGCAGCCAACTAAGACAGACAACTAATGAAAAACTGTTTTTT

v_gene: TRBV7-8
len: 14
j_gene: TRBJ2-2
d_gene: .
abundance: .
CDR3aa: CASSSMTYTGELFF
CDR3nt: TGTGCCAGCAGCTCGATGACCTACACCGGGGAGCTGTTTTTT

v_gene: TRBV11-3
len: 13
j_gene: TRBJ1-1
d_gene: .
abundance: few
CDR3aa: CASSSGGATEAFF
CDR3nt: TGTGCCAGCAGCTCGGGGGGTGCCACTGAAGCTTTCTTT

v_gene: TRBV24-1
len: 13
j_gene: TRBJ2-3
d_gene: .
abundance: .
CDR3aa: CATSSGLTDTQYF
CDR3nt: TGTGCCACCAGTAGCGGACTCACAGATACGCAGTATTTT

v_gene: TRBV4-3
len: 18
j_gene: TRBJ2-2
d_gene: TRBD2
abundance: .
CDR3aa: CARSPVGGGGRNTGELFF
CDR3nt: TGCGCCCGCAGCCCAGTCGGGGGCGGGGGGCGTAACACCGGGGAGCTGTTTTTT

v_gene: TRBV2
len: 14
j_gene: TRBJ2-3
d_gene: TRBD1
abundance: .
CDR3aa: CASRRTGWTDTQYF
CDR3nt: TGTGCCAGCAGGAGGACAGGGTGGACAGATACGCAGTATTTT

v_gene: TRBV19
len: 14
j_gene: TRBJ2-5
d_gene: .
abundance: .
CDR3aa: CASSIRGTQETQYF
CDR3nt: TGTGCCAGTAGTATCCGAGGGACCCAAGAGACCCAGTACTTC

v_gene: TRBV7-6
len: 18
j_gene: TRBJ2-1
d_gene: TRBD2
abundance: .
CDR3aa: CASSPSNPGGALDNEQFF
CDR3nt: TGTGCCAGCAGCCCCTCGAACCCGGGGGGAGCATTGGACAATGAGCAGTTCTTC

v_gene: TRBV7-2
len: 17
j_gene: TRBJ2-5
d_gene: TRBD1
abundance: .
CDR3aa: CASSLSRIGQGFKTQYF
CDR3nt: TGTGCCAGCAGCTTATCCCGAATCGGACAGGGGTTTAAGACCCAGTACTTC

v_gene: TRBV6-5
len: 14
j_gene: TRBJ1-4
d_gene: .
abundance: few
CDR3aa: CASSPTWGGEKLFF
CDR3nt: TGTGCCAGCAGCCCGACTTGGGGGGGAGAAAAACTGTTTTTT

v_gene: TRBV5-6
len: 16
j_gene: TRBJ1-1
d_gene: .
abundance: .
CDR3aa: CASSPLTGNMNTEAFF
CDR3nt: TGTGCCAGCAGCCCACTGACAGGAAACATGAACACTGAAGCTTTCTTT

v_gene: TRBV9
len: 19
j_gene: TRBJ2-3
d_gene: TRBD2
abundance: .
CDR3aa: CASSPLRGGVGAYTDTQYF
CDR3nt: TGTGCCAGCAGCCCCTTACGGGGGGGTGTGGGGGCCTACACAGATACGCAGTATTTT

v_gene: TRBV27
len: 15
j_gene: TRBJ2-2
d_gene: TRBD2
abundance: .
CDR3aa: CASSLRRGGHGELFF
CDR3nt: TGTGCCAGCAGTTTAAGGCGGGGGGGCCACGGGGAGCTGTTTTTT

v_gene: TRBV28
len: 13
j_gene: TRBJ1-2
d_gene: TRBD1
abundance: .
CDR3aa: CASSFGDSYGYTF
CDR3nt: TGTGCCAGCAGTTTCGGGGACAGCTATGGCTACACCTTC

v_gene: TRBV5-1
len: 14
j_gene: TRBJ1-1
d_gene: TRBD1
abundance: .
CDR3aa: CASSRGTGVPEAFF
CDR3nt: TGCGCCAGCAGCAGAGGGACAGGGGTCCCTGAAGCTTTCTTT

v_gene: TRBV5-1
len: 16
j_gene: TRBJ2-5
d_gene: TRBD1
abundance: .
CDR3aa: CASSLVGRGLGETQYF
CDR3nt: TGCGCCAGCAGCTTGGTTGGCAGGGGGCTTGGAGAGACCCAGTACTTC

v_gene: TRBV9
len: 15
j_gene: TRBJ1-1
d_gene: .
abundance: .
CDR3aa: CASSVRPHSGTEAFF
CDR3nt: TGTGCCAGCAGCGTCCGGCCCCATTCGGGGACTGAAGCTTTCTTT

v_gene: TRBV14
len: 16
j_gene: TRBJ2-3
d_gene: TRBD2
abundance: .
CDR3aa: CASSQVVLAGADTQYF
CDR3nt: TGTGCCAGCAGCCAAGTAGTTCTAGCGGGGGCGGATACGCAGTATTTT

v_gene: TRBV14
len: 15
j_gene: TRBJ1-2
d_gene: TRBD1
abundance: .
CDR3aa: CASSQYGTGNYGYTF
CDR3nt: TGTGCCAGCAGCCAATACGGGACAGGGAACTATGGCTACACCTTC

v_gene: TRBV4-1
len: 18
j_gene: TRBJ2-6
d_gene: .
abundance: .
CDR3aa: CASSQPGHSSSGANVLTF
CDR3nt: TGCGCCAGCAGCCAGCCGGGACACTCCAGCTCTGGGGCCAACGTCCTGACTTTC

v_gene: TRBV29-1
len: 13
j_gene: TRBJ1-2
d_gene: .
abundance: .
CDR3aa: CSVETVSNYGYTF
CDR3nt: TGCAGCGTTGAAACAGTGTCTAACTATGGCTACACCTTC

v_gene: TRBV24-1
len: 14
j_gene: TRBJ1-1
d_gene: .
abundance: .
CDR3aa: CATSDLGGSGGAFF
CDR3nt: TGTGCCACCAGTGATTTGGGGGGGTCAGGTGGAGCTTTCTTT

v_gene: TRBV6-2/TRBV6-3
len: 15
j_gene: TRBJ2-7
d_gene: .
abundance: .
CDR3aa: CASSLSWFLLGEQYF
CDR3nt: TGTGCCAGCAGTTTGTCTTGGTTTCTCCTGGGGGAGCAGTACTTC

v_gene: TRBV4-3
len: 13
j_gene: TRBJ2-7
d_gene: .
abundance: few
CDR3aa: CASSRVTGYEQYF
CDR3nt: TGCGCCAGCAGCAGGGTGACAGGCTACGAGCAGTACTTC

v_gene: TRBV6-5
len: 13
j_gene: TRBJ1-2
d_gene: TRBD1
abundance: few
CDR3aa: CATSGQGFYGYTF
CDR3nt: TGTGCCACCTCGGGACAGGGGTTTTATGGCTACACCTTC

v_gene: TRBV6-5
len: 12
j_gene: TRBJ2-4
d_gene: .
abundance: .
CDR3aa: CASSFSESIQYF
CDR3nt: TGTGCCAGCAGTTTTAGCGAAAGCATTCAGTACTTC

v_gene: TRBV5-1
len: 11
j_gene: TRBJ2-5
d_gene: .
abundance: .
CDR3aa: CASGEWETQYF
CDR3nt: TGCGCCAGCGGGGAATGGGAGACCCAGTACTTC

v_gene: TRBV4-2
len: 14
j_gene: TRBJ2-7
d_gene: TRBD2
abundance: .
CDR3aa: CASSQGGTSYEQYF
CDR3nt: TGTGCCAGCAGCCAAGGGGGGACTAGCTACGAGCAGTACTTC

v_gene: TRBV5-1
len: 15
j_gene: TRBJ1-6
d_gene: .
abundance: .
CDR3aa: CASSSFRDTNSPLHF
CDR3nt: TGCGCCAGCAGCTCCTTCCGGGACACAAATTCACCCCTCCACTTT

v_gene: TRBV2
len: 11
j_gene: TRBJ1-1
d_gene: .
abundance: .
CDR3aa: CASRSLSEAFF
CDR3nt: TGTGCCAGCAGGTCTTTAAGTGAAGCTTTCTTT

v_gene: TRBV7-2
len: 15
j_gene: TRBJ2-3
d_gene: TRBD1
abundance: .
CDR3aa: CASSSTRQGRETQYF
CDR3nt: TGTGCCAGCAGCTCTACGAGACAGGGAAGGGAGACGCAGTATTTT

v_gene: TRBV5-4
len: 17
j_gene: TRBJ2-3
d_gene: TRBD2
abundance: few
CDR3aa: CASRPGGGRSSTDTQYF
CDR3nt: TGTGCCAGCAGACCCGGGGGGGGCCGCTCTAGCACAGATACGCAGTATTTT

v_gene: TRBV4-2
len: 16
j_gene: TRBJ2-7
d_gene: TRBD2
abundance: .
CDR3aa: CASSHYLAGGPHEQYF
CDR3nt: TGTGCCAGCAGCCACTATCTAGCGGGGGGGCCCCACGAGCAGTACTTC